The 28 T cell receptor beta chains reported below all come from one sample, sequenced in a study of shared clonotypes between healthy human individuals. Profiling relied on immunoSEQ multiplex PCR, and the TCRdb table lists in-frame clones only, not all of them. The table lists millions of clones, 85% to 95% of them singletons. Specimen: naive CD4+ T cells sorted from blood. The subset denotes: CD45RA+ positively selected. The receptors were sampled from a man aged 18 to 29 in good health.

As to this clone: Other DNA sequences in the sample encode the same CDR3. This sequence joins TRBV18 and TRBJ2-7, with D perhaps TRBD2 (6 bases). Trimming pared 4 bases from V and 0 bases from J, leaving 13 bases between. Germline V gene sequence: CDR1 KGHSH, CDR2 LQKENI. The CDR3 is 15 amino acids. The CDR3 DNA follows: TGTGCCAGCTCACGCACGTCCGGGGGCTCCTACGAGCAGTACTTC. Translation gives CASSRTSGGSYEQYF.

As regards this clone: Within the sample, other DNA sequences also encode this same CDR3. The chain combines TRBV28 with TRBJ2-1, with TRBD2 matching 12 bases. Trimming removed 4 bases from V and 5 bases from J; junction bases left unmatched: 3. This CDR3 spans 15 amino acids. Germline CDR1 and CDR2: MDHEN and SYDVKM. The DNA for the CDR3 is TGTGCCAGCAGTTCCGGACTAGCGGGGAACAATGAGCAGTTCTTC. Translated, it gives CASSSGLAGNNEQFF.

This clone has just one count. This sequence joins TRBV5-5 and TRBJ2-7, with D unclear. Trimming shortened V by 7 bases and J by 0 bases, and 11 bases separated the two germline ends. CDR3 size: 13 residues. Germline assignment: CDR1 SGHKS and CDR2 YYEKEE (reference sequence). Here the CDR3 reads CASRTPSSYEQYF. The CDR3 nucleotides read TGTGCCAGCCGCACCCCGAGCTCCTACGAGCAGTACTTC.

With respect to this clone: Other nucleotide sequences from this sample produce the same CDR3. The rearrangement uses TRBV6-5 and TRBJ2-1; weak D call: TRBD2 (6 bases). The CDR3 has 14 residues. The germline V gene has CDR1 MNHEY and CDR2 SVGAGI. Trimming stripped 2 bases from V and 1 base from J, with 6 bases between. In DNA form, the CDR3 reads TGTGCCAGCAGTTACGGGGGGTCCTACAATGAGCAGTTCTTC. Protein: CASSYGGSYNEQFF.

This chain joins TRBV5-1 and TRBJ2-3; D is unclear. V was cut by 4 bases and J by 1 base, with 13 bases left in between. This CDR3 has 15 amino acids. In germline, CDR1 is SGHRS, CDR2 YFSETQ. CDR3 DNA sequence: TGCGCCAGCAGCAGGCAGCACATAGGCACAGATACGCAGTATTTT. It yields the protein CASSRQHIGTDTQYF.

Remarks on this clone: In the same sample, other DNA sequences code for this CDR3. This chain uses TRBV30 with TRBJ1-4; no clear D. The CDR3 consists of 13 residues. V lost 0 bases and J lost 8, with 10 bases in between. Germline V gene sequence: CDR1 GTSNPN, CDR2 SVGIG (reference sequence). Here the CDR3 reads CAWSVLSGEKLFF. The CDR3 bases are TGTGCCTGGAGTGTACTGAGCGGCGAAAAACTGTTTTTT.

The chain carries TRBV18 and TRBJ2-5; D is possibly TRBD2 (5 bases). CDR3 length: 15 amino acids. The V gene lost 2 bases and the J gene lost 2 bases, with 12 bases spanning the gap. Germline-derived CDR1 and CDR2 are KGHSH and LQKENI. CDR3 in amino acids: CASSPDEGQQETQYF. CDR3 bases: TGTGCCAGCTCACCAGATGAGGGTCAACAAGAGACCCAGTACTTC.

V usage is TRBV10-3 and J usage is TRBJ2-1, with a tentative D call TRBD2 (6 bases). Between the trimmed V and J ends, which lost 3 bases and 3 bases, there was a span of 12 bases. This CDR3 has 15 amino acids. Per germline, CDR1 ENHRY and CDR2 SYGVKD. The CDR3 protein is CAISEVTRSYNEQFF. The DNA of the CDR3 is TGTGCCATCAGTGAAGTGACTAGAAGCTACAATGAGCAGTTCTTC.

The chain couples TRBV19 to TRBJ1-1; 9 bases align to TRBD1. V was pared by 2 bases and J by 0 bases, with 13 bases of the junction left unmatched. The CDR3 has 19 amino acids. In germline, CDR1 is LNHDA, CDR2 SQIVND (reference sequence). For the CDR3, the DNA is TGTGCCAGTAGTATACGGGGACAGGGAGCCATGGGGATGAACACTGAAGCTTTCTTT. Its translation is CASSIRGQGAMGMNTEAFF. Variable domain in full (rest from reference TRBV19 and TRBJ1-1): DGGITQSPKYLFRKEGQNVTLSCEQNLNHDAMYWYRQDPGQGLRLIYYSQIVNDFQKGDIAEGYSVSREKKESFPLTVTSAQKNPTAFYLCASSIRGQGAMGMNTEAFFGQGTRLTVV.

The rearrangement uses TRBV5-4 and TRBJ2-3; 8 positions agree with TRBD1. The CDR3 length is 14 residues. In germline, CDR1 is SGHNT, CDR2 YYREEE (reference sequence). With V trimmed by 6 bases and J by 2 bases, 5 bases remained unmatched. CDR3 in amino acids: CASTKDRATDTQYF. The CDR3 DNA reads TGTGCCAGCACCAAGGACAGGGCCACAGATACGCAGTATTTT.

The rearrangement uses TRBV18 and TRBJ1-2, with 7 bases fitting TRBD1. Germline-derived CDR1 and CDR2 are KGHSH and LQKENI. The CDR3 totals 13 residues. V shed 3 bases, J shed 7 bases, and the junction held 5 bases outside the gene matches. CDR3: CASSPGTALGYTF. DNA of the CDR3: TGTGCCAGCTCACCCGGGACAGCCCTTGGCTACACCTTC.

The chain carries TRBV6-5 and TRBJ1-5, with TRBD1 identical over 9 bases. Germline CDR1 is MNHEY and CDR2 is SVGAGI. The CDR3 sequence is 14 residues long. The V gene end was trimmed by 4 bases and the J gene end by 8 bases; junction bases not matched to a gene: 6. For the CDR3, the DNA is TGTGCCAGCAGTTTCGACAGGGGGTTGGAGCCCCAGCATTTT. Protein product: CASSFDRGLEPQHF.

The rearrangement uses TRBV28 and TRBJ2-7, with no clear D. Per germline, CDR1 MDHEN and CDR2 SYDVKM. This CDR3 comprises 13 residues. Trimming cost V 3 bases and J 7 bases, with 13 bases left between them. In DNA, the CDR3 is TGTGCCAGCAGTTTCCCCACAAGGTCTGAGCAGTACTTC. It specifies CASSFPTRSEQYF.

The gene calls are TRBV6-6 and TRBJ1-4; D remains ambiguous. The CDR3 covers 15 residues. V dropped 2 bases and J dropped 6 bases, with 13 bases sitting between them. From germline, CDR1 is MNHNY and CDR2 SVGAGI (reference sequence). CDR3: CASSYPIGRDEKLFF. The CDR3 DNA reads TGTGCCAGCAGTTACCCAATAGGGCGTGATGAAAAACTGTTTTTT.

This sequence joins TRBV6-5 and TRBJ2-7; tentative D call: TRBD1 (5 bases). There are 15 residues in the CDR3. Trimming removed 5 bases at V and 1 base at J, with 15 bases between. Germline V gene sequence: CDR1 MNHEY, CDR2 SVGAGI. CDR3 sequence reads: CASSNLVPGSYEQYF. CDR3 in DNA: TGTGCCAGCAGTAACCTCGTCCCAGGGTCCTACGAGCAGTACTTC.

As regards this clone: Within the sample, other DNA sequences also encode this same CDR3. The chain uses TRBV7-2 and TRBJ2-1; TRBD1 or TRBD2 may be the D gene (5 bases each). The germline V and J ends were trimmed by 0 bases and 3 bases, with 9 bases remaining between them. The CDR3 is 15 amino acids. Germline values: CDR1 SGHTA, CDR2 FQGNSA. This CDR3 reads CASSLAGTVYNEQFF. The DNA for the CDR3 is TGTGCCAGCAGCTTAGCGGGGACCGTCTACAATGAGCAGTTCTTC.

V gene TRBV6-1 combines with J gene TRBJ2-7; weak D call: TRBD1 (5 bases). Germline V gene lookup returns CDR1 MNHNS and CDR2 SASEGT. The CDR3 totals 10 residues. The ends were cut back, 8 bases at V and 11 bases at J, with 13 bases in the middle. CDR3 protein: CASRDSGKYF. CDR3 nucleotides: TGTGCCAGCCGCGACAGTGGTAAGTACTTC.

Turning to this clone: One junction end does not reproduce the germline sequence, and a read error may be involved. The V gene is TRBV7-9, the J gene TRBJ1-3; D might be TRBD1 (5 bases). The CDR3 runs to 14 residues. Germline CDR1 and CDR2: SEHNR and FQNEAQ (reference sequence). The CDR3 loop is CASSVAGHGNTIYF. CDR3 DNA sequence: TGTGCCAGCAGCGTAGCCGGACATGGAAACACCATATATTTT.

The chain uses TRBV5-4 and TRBJ1-6, with D uncertain. The length of the CDR3 is 16 residues. Germline values: CDR1 SGHNT, CDR2 YYREEE (reference sequence). V was clipped by 0 bases and J by 0 bases, with 7 bases between them. The chain's CDR3 is CASSLGASSYNSPLHF. The CDR3 DNA reads TGTGCCAGCAGCTTGGGGGCCAGCTCCTATAATTCACCCCTCCACTTT.

In DNA, the CDR3 is TGCGCCAGCAGCACCGGGTTCGTGGGCGAGCAGTACTTC. Translating gives CASSTGFVGEQYF. The chain recombines TRBV5-1 with TRBJ2-7; D unresolved. V lost 4 bases and J lost 6, with 14 bases in between. Germline loops: CDR1 SGHRS, CDR2 YFSETQ. The CDR3 spans 13 residues.

The rearrangement uses TRBV5-1 and TRBJ2-2; D not certain. The germline CDR1 and CDR2 sequences are SGHRS and YFSETQ. Trimming shortened V by 7 bases and J by 2 bases, and 15 bases separated the two germline ends. CDR3 length: 15 amino acids. The CDR3 coding sequence is TGCGCCAGCGCCCCCACAGCAGTAAACACCGGGGAGCTGTTTTTT. Translating it yields CASAPTAVNTGELFF.

This chain uses TRBV10-1 with TRBJ2-1; 8 nucleotides agree with TRBD1. Losses at the gene ends were 9 bases for V and 8 bases for J; bases not matched to a gene: 9. The CDR3 loop spans 13 amino acids. Per the germline V gene, CDR1 is WNHNN and CDR2 is SYGVQD (reference sequence). The CDR3 region has the DNA TGCGCCAGTAGGGCAGGGGGCAGCGATGAGCAGTTCTTC. The encoded protein is CASRAGGSDEQFF.

The chain uses TRBV5-1 and TRBJ2-1; 8 bases are a match to TRBD2. V trimming: 7 bases; J trimming: 4 bases; junction bases outside the gene matches: 7. CDR1 is SGHRS and CDR2 is YFSETQ in the germline V gene. The CDR3 sequence is 14 residues long. CDR3 sequence (DNA): TGCGCCAGCCGAAGAACTAGCGGATACAATGAGCAGTTCTTC. This gives the protein CASRRTSGYNEQFF.

The V gene is TRBV6-1, the J gene TRBJ1-2; no reliable D call. V was cut by 1 base and J by 8 bases, with 5 bases left in between. Germline V CDR1 and CDR2: MNHNS, SASEGT. The CDR3 covers 11 residues. The CDR3 DNA reads TGTGCCAGCAGTGAAGTTACCGGCTACACCTTC. It codes for CASSEVTGYTF.

The chain recombines TRBV9 with TRBJ2-5; the match to TRBD2 covers 8 bases. CDR3 length equals 17 residues. Looked up from germline, CDR1 is SGDLS and CDR2 is YYNGEE. J lost 5 bases, V lost 3 bases, and 15 bases had no gene match. This chain's CDR3 is CASSEGWSGGMGETQYF. CDR3 coding DNA: TGTGCCAGCAGCGAGGGATGGAGCGGGGGAATGGGGGAGACCCAGTACTTC.

This clone came up once. The chain combines TRBV25-1 with TRBJ2-1, with 8 bases identical to TRBD2. Germline V gene sequence: CDR1 MGHDK, CDR2 SYGVNS. The CDR3 sequence is 15 residues long. V lost 1 base and J lost 7; bases outside the gene matches: 6. For the CDR3, the DNA is TGTGCCAGCAGTGAATCCACCGGGACTAGAAATGAGCAGTTCTTC. The encoded protein is CASSESTGTRNEQFF.

This clone is a singleton in its sample. The rearrangement joins TRBV30 to TRBJ1-5, with D possibly being TRBD1 (6 bases). Germline-derived CDR1 and CDR2 are GTSNPN and SVGIG (reference sequence). The V and J ends lost 4 bases and 7 bases respectively, with 17 bases between them. The CDR3 is 14 residues long. The CDR3 region is CAWMLDRKIQPQHF. CDR3 nucleotides: TGTGCCTGGATGTTGGACAGAAAGATCCAGCCCCAGCATTTT.

Points on this clone: The same CDR3 also results from other DNA sequences found in this sample. The genes are TRBV6-5 and TRBJ2-2, with 8 positions matching TRBD1. The junction had 6 bases not matched to a gene; V was cut back by 6 bases and J by 3 bases. Germline CDR1 and CDR2: MNHEY and SVGAGI. This CDR3 has 15 residues. CDR3 loop: CASSTGQGDTGELFF. CDR3 nucleotides: TGTGCCAGCAGCACAGGACAGGGAGACACCGGGGAGCTGTTTTTT.